Below are 27 T cell receptor beta chains sequenced from a single sample in a study of blood T cell repertoires in COVID-19. Using immunoSEQ multiplex PCR, the repertoire was profiled, and TCRdb retains in-frame clones only, with some absent. The sample includes roughly 190,000 clones, about 88% seen only once; the top ten take 3.5% to 4.5%. Source material: peripheral blood. The source of these receptors is a human donor in a cohort sampled during active COVID-19.

The chain couples TRBV19 to TRBJ1-2; 8 bases are a match to TRBD1. This CDR3 spans 17 amino acids. Germline V gene sequence: CDR1 LNHDA, CDR2 SQIVND (reference sequence). Germline trimming cut 0 bases from V and 6 bases from J; bases unmatched to any gene: 12. The CDR3 reads CASSIELPSTGVNGYTF. Here the CDR3 DNA reads TGTGCCAGTAGTATAGAGTTACCCTCGACAGGGGTAAATGGCTACACCTTC. The whole variable domain, filled in from reference TRBV19 and TRBJ1-2, reads DGGITQSPKYLFRKEGQNVTLSCEQNLNHDAMYWYRQDPGQGLRLIYYSQIVNDFQKGDIAEGYSVSREKKESFPLTVTSAQKNPTAFYLCASSIELPSTGVNGYTFGSGTRLTVV.

This sequence joins TRBV30 and TRBJ1-3, with a tentative D call TRBD1 (6 bases). The ends were cut back, 2 bases at V and 3 bases at J, with 11 bases in the middle. CDR1 GTSNPN and CDR2 SVGIG come from the germline V gene (reference sequence). The CDR3 covers 14 residues. The CDR3 loop reads CAWSLGTLGNTIYF. The CDR3 coding sequence is TGTGCCTGGAGTCTTGGGACACTTGGAAACACCATATATTTT.

The chain employs TRBV7-2 and TRBJ2-7; TRBD1 aligns across 7 bases. The trim removed 5 bases at V and 3 bases at J, leaving 7 bases unmatched. CDR3 size: 14 residues. Germline CDR1 SGHTA, CDR2 FQGNSA. DNA of the CDR3: TGTGCCAGCAGCCCTCAGGGGGAGTACTACGAGCAGTACTTC. Its translation: CASSPQGEYYEQYF.

The chain employs TRBV10-2 and TRBJ2-7, with 8 bases identical to TRBD2. There are 15 residues in the CDR3. CDR1 is WSHSY and CDR2 is SAAADI in the germline V gene. With V trimmed by 3 bases and J by 4 bases, 8 bases remained unmatched. The CDR3 DNA sequence: TGCGCCAGCAGTGACCCGGGGGGGATAGGGTACGAGCAGTACTTC. Translation gives CASSDPGGIGYEQYF.

The chain has TRBV6-5 and TRBJ2-3; D not resolved. CDR1 is MNHEY, CDR2 SVGAGI, per germline. CDR3 size: 15 residues. V was pared by 0 bases and J by 2 bases, with 9 bases between. CDR3 protein: CASSYSVAATDTQYF. The DNA of the CDR3 is TGTGCCAGCAGTTACTCTGTGGCGGCCACAGATACGCAGTATTTT.

This chain uses TRBV5-1 with TRBJ1-4; 10 bases agree with TRBD1. V lost 2 bases, J lost 8 bases, and 6 bases stayed unmatched. The CDR3 has 15 residues. CDR1 and CDR2 from the germline V gene are SGHRS and YFSETQ. The CDR3 region is CASSLTGTGVEKLFF. Written as DNA, the CDR3 is TGCGCCAGCAGCTTAACCGGGACAGGGGTCGAAAAACTGTTTTTT.

The CDR3 region has the DNA TGTGCCATCAGACCCGGGACAGGGGGCGGAGGGACTAATGAAAAACTGTTTTTT. This sequence encodes CAIRPGTGGGGTNEKLFF. The J gene is TRBJ1-4, the V gene TRBV10-3, with 12 bases matching TRBD1. This CDR3 has 18 amino acids. With 6 bases clipped from V and 2 bases from J, the junction kept 10 bases outside the gene matches. Germline V gene lookup returns CDR1 ENHRY and CDR2 SYGVKD.

This chain connects TRBV28 to TRBJ1-1; 7 nucleotides align to TRBD1. Germline-derived CDR1 and CDR2 are MDHEN and SYDVKM. The length of the CDR3 is 14 residues. Trimming took 6 bases from V and 0 from J; bases not matched to a gene: 4. Here the CDR3 DNA reads TGTGCCAGCAGCTTACAGGGGATGAACACTGAAGCTTTCTTT. Its protein is CASSLQGMNTEAFF.

The rearrangement links TRBV2 to TRBJ1-5, with D possibly being TRBD1 (5 bases). V was shortened by 5 bases and J by 0 bases, with 20 bases between the two germline ends. CDR1 SNHLY and CDR2 FYNNEI come from the germline V gene. This CDR3 has 18 residues. For the CDR3, the DNA is TGTGCCAGCAGTCCGGAACTTCTACAGGCCGTTAGCAATCAGCCCCAGCATTTT. This translates into CASSPELLQAVSNQPQHF.

This chain joins TRBV7-9 and TRBJ1-1; 10 bases line up with TRBD1. The CDR3 covers 16 residues. The germline CDR1 and CDR2 sequences are SEHNR and FQNEAQ (reference sequence). V was clipped by 1 base and J by 0 bases; unmatched bases: 2. This CDR3 reads CASSLGGQGMNTEAFF. The DNA of the CDR3 is TGTGCCAGCAGCTTAGGGGGACAGGGGATGAACACTGAAGCTTTCTTT.

J is TRBJ2-7 and V is TRBV5-1; D perhaps matches TRBD2 (5 bases). CDR1 and CDR2 from the germline V gene are SGHRS and YFSETQ. The CDR3 has 13 amino acids. V was shortened by 0 bases and J by 3 bases, with 7 bases between the two germline ends. The DNA of the CDR3 is TGCGCCAGCAGCTTGGCCGGGAACTACGAGCAGTACTTC. Its protein is CASSLAGNYEQYF.

The rearrangement joins TRBV5-1 to TRBJ2-1, with a weak D call TRBD2 (5 bases). CDR1 is SGHRS and CDR2 is YFSETQ in the germline V gene. This CDR3 region has 15 residues. The V gene lost 0 bases and the J gene lost 7 bases, with 14 bases spanning the gap. The CDR3 DNA sequence: TGCGCCAGCAGCTTGGACCCGGGGAGTGGAAATGAGCAGTTCTTC. This encodes CASSLDPGSGNEQFF.

This sequence joins TRBV6-1 and TRBJ2-2; D is unclear. CDR3 length: 14 residues. V gave up 2 bases and J gave up 3 bases, with 7 bases separating them. Germline V lookup: CDR1 MNHNS, CDR2 SASEGT. CDR3 in amino acids: CASSEYVYTGELFF. The CDR3 DNA is TGTGCCAGCAGTGAATATGTGTACACCGGGGAGCTGTTTTTT.

The chain is built from TRBV29-1 and TRBJ1-1; D perhaps matches TRBD1 (6 bases). The CDR3 spans 14 residues. V shed 3 bases and J shed 0 bases, with 11 bases lying between them. Germline V gene data show CDR1 as SQVTM and CDR2 as ANQGSEA. Here the CDR3 reads CSVDRDTMNTEAFF. CDR3 bases: TGCAGCGTTGACAGGGACACCATGAACACTGAAGCTTTCTTT.

The V gene is TRBV6-4, the J gene TRBJ1-6, with D maybe TRBD1 (6 bases). The CDR3 runs 14 residues. Trimming pared 4 bases from V and 7 bases from J, leaving 11 bases between. Per the germline V gene, CDR1 is MRHNA and CDR2 is SNTAGT. CDR3 coding DNA: TGTGCCAGCAGTGCAGAAGGGGGAAATTCACCCCTCCACTTT. Translation: CASSAEGGNSPLHF.

The chain joins TRBV6-1 to TRBJ2-7; D may be TRBD2 (6 bases). The CDR3 contains 14 residues. The V gene lost 2 bases and the J gene lost 6 bases, with 14 bases spanning the gap. Germline assignment: CDR1 MNHNS and CDR2 SASEGT. CDR3 nucleotide sequence: TGTGCCAGCAGTGAATATCCTGGGGGGACCGAGCAGTACTTC. It is translated as CASSEYPGGTEQYF.

The rearrangement joins TRBV10-3 to TRBJ2-7; TRBD1 might be the D (5 bases). CDR1 and CDR2 from the germline V gene are ENHRY and SYGVKD. This CDR3 has 16 residues. Trimming removed 6 bases at V and 0 bases at J, with 18 bases between. As DNA, the CDR3 is TGTGCCATCAGCTCAACGGCTCAGGGATTCTCCTACGAGCAGTACTTC. It codes for CAISSTAQGFSYEQYF.

The chain links TRBV4-1 to TRBJ1-1; TRBD1 might be the D (6 bases). The germline gives CDR1 MGHRA, CDR2 YSYEKL. This CDR3 contains 15 residues. Trimming took 4 bases from V and 1 from J, leaving 13 bases between them. Here the CDR3 reads CASSLTGHSNTEAFF. The CDR3 nucleotides read TGCGCCAGCAGCCTTACGGGACATTCGAACACTGAAGCTTTCTTT.

The chain links TRBV19 to TRBJ2-5, with TRBD2 matching 9 bases. Unmatched junction bases numbered 3, after V lost 6 bases and J lost 1 base. Germline V gene lookup returns CDR1 LNHDA and CDR2 SQIVND (reference sequence). The CDR3 runs 14 residues. As DNA, the CDR3 is TGTGCCAGTAGCTCTAGCGGGGTCCAAGAGACCCAGTACTTC. Encoded protein: CASSSSGVQETQYF.

The chain has TRBV2 and TRBJ2-5; weak D call: TRBD1 (6 bases). The germline CDR1 and CDR2 sequences are SNHLY and FYNNEI. V was pared by 0 bases and J by 2 bases, with 10 bases between. CDR3 length: 15 residues. This chain's CDR3 is CASSEAEDRQETQYF. DNA for the CDR3: TGTGCCAGCAGTGAAGCGGAAGACAGGCAAGAGACCCAGTACTTC.

This clone was seen only once. V gene TRBV7-2 combines with J gene TRBJ2-7; 9 bases match TRBD2. This CDR3 contains 14 residues. Germline trimming cut 3 bases from V and 2 bases from J; bases unmatched to any gene: 2. Per the germline V gene, CDR1 is SGHTA and CDR2 is FQGNSA. The CDR3 DNA sequence: TGTGCCAGCAGCTTGAGCGGGAGGACCTACGAGCAGTACTTC. It is translated as CASSLSGRTYEQYF.

The gene calls are TRBV15 and TRBJ1-4, with D perhaps matching TRBD1 (5 bases). This CDR3 spans 18 amino acids. Germline CDR1 and CDR2: LNHNV and YYDKDF (reference sequence). Trimming left V 4 bases short and J 1 base short, with 19 bases between. CDR3 in DNA: TGTGCCACCAGCATCAGGGCCCCTTCATATGGAACTAATGAAAAACTGTTTTTT. Translation: CATSIRAPSYGTNEKLFF. The full variable domain, in which reference TRBV15 and TRBJ1-4 provide the parts outside the CDR3, is DAMVIQNPRYQVTQFGKPVTLSCSQTLNHNVMYWYQQKSSQAPKLLFHYYDKDFNNEADTPDNFQSRRPNTSFCFLDIRSPGLGDTAMYLCATSIRAPSYGTNEKLFFGSGTQLSVL.

This chain links TRBV7-9 with TRBJ2-2; D may be TRBD1 (5 bases). The CDR3 consists of 14 residues. CDR1 is SEHNR and CDR2 is FQNEAQ in the germline V gene (reference sequence). V dropped 2 bases and J dropped 7 bases, with 11 bases sitting between them. CDR3 loop: CASSLSRADGELFF. The CDR3 DNA sequence: TGTGCCAGCAGCTTATCCAGGGCCGACGGGGAGCTGTTTTTT.

As concerns this clone: The junction does not match germline at one end; this may be a read error. J is TRBJ2-7 and V is TRBV27, with a tentative D call TRBD2 (6 bases). Germline CDR1 MNHEY, CDR2 SMNVEV (reference sequence). The CDR3 loop spans 14 amino acids. The CDR3 bases are TGTGCCAGCAGTTTGGCGGGGCAGGGACTCCCATCCCACTTC. The encoded protein is CASSLAGQGLPSHF.

The chain uses TRBV9 and TRBJ2-2, with D possibly matching TRBD2 (5 bases). CDR1 is SGDLS, CDR2 YYNGEE, per germline. Trimming left V 4 bases short and J 4 bases short, with 17 bases between. The CDR3 sequence is 16 residues long. The CDR3 nucleotides are TGTGCCAGCAGCCCAAGTGGGCTAGCTGGCACCGGGGAGCTGTTTTTT. The encoded protein is CASSPSGLAGTGELFF. The whole variable domain, remainder taken from reference TRBV9 and TRBJ2-2, is DSGVTQTPKHLITATGQRVTLRCSPRSGDLSVYWYQQSLDQGLQFLIQYYNGEERAKGNILERFSAQQFPDLHSELNLSSLELGDSALYFCASSPSGLAGTGELFFGEGSRLTVL.

This clone was counted once. The chain employs TRBV27 and TRBJ1-1; D remains unclear. Germline CDR1 reads MNHEY; CDR2 reads SMNVEV (reference sequence). Trimming removed 3 bases at V and 4 bases at J, with 9 bases between. The CDR3 extends over 13 amino acids. As DNA, the CDR3 is TGTGCCAGCAGTTTTTCGGTTTCCACTGAAGCTTTCTTT. Translation: CASSFSVSTEAFF.

V and J are TRBV29-1 and TRBJ1-3, with 7 bases that match TRBD1. Germline V CDR1 and CDR2: SQVTM, ANQGSEA. This CDR3 has 14 residues. V gave up 4 bases and J gave up 4 bases; unmatched junction bases: 7. The CDR3 coding sequence is TGCAGCGTTGCTCCGGACAGGACAGGAAACACCATATATTTT. Its translation: CSVAPDRTGNTIYF.